The present entry profiles one T cell receptor (beta chain) with its context. The antigen remains unidentified. Sequencing used immunoSEQ multiplex PCR; TCRdb keeps in-frame clones, though not all of them. The sample has 300,000 to 400,000 clones; 70% to 90% are singletons. This sample stems from a study of cytomegalovirus exposure and HLA in healthy donors. Study-wide points: In vitro confirmation showed a few CMV-associated chains to be CMV antigen specific. The study labeled 170 or so TCR beta chains cytomegalovirus-associated. The tendency of first-cohort TCR clusters to co-occur in the 90 to 150 validation repertoires emerged from a later analysis.

The CDR3 spans 15 residues. Germline V lookup: CDR1 SGHVS, CDR2 FQNEAQ. The V and J ends lost 1 base and 4 bases respectively, with 13 bases between them. The chain recombines TRBV7-8 with TRBJ1-1, with D maybe TRBD1 (5 bases). The specimen was PBMCs. This clonotype originated in a man aged 30 to 39 in good health and CMV-seronegative. CDR3 amino acids: CASSLEFGASTEAFF. CDR3 sequence (DNA): TGTGCCAGCAGCTTAGAATTTGGGGCCAGCACTGAAGCTTTCTTT.